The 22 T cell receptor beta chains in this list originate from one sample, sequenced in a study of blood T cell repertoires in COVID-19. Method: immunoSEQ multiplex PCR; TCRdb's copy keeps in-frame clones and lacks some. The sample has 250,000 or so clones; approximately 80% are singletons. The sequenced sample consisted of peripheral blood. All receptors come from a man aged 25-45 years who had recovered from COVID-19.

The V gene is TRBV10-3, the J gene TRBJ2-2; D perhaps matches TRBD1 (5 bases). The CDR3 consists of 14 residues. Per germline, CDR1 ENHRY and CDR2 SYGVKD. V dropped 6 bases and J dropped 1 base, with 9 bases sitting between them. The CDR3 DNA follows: TGTGCCATCAGGAAAGACAGGAACACCGGGGAGCTGTTTTTT. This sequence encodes CAIRKDRNTGELFF.

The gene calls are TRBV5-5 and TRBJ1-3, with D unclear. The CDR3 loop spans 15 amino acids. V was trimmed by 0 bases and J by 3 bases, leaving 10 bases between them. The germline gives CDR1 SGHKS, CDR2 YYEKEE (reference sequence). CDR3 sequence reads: CASSLGALYGNTIYF. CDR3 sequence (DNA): TGTGCCAGCAGCTTGGGGGCACTCTATGGAAACACCATATATTTT.

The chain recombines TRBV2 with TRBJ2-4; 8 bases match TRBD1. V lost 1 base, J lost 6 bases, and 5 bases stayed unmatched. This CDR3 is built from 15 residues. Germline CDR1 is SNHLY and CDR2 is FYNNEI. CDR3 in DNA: TGTGCCAGCAGTGAAGAGGACAGGGCTGGAAACATTCAGTACTTC. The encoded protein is CASSEEDRAGNIQYF.

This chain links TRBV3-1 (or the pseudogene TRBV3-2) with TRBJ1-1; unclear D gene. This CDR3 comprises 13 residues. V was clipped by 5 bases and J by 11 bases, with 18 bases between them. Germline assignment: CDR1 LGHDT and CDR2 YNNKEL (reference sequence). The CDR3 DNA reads TGTGCCAGCAGCTCCAGCGGGGATACTGGCGCTTTCTTT. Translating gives CASSSSGDTGAFF.

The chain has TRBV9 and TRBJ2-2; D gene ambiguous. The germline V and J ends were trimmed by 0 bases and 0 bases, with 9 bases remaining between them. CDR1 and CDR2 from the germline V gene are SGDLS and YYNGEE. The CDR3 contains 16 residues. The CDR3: CASSVVGSPNTGELFF. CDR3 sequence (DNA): TGTGCCAGCAGCGTAGTGGGCAGCCCGAACACCGGGGAGCTGTTTTTT. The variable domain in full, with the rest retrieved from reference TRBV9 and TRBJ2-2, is DSGVTQTPKHLITATGQRVTLRCSPRSGDLSVYWYQQSLDQGLQFLIQYYNGEERAKGNILERFSAQQFPDLHSELNLSSLELGDSALYFCASSVVGSPNTGELFFGEGSRLTVL.

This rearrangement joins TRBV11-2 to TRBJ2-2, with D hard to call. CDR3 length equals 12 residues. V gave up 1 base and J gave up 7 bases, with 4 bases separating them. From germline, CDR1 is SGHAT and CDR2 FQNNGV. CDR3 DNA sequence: TGTGCCAGCAGCTTAGCTCTCGGGGAGCTGTTTTTT. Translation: CASSLALGELFF.

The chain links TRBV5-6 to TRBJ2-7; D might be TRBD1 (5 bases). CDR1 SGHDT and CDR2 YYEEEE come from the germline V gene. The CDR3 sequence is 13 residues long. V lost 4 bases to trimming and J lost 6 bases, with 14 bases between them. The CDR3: CASSPVTQGEQYF. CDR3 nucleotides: TGTGCCAGCAGCCCGGTGACCCAGGGCGAGCAGTACTTC.

This CDR3 reads CSMGSGNNEQFF. CDR3 coding DNA: TGCAGCATGGGTTCCGGGAACAATGAGCAGTTCTTC. The chain joins TRBV29-1 to TRBJ2-1; maybe TRBD2 (5 bases). The CDR3 spans 12 residues. Looked up from germline, CDR1 is SQVTM and CDR2 is ANQGSEA. V was clipped by 8 bases and J by 5 bases, with 13 bases between them.

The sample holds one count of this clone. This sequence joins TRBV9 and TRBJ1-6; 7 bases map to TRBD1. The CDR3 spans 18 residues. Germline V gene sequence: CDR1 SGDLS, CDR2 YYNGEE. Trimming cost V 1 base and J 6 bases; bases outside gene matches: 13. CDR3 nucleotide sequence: TGTGCCAGCAGCGTAACTCCCGACGGGACAGTCGGTAATTCACCCCTCCACTTT. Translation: CASSVTPDGTVGNSPLHF. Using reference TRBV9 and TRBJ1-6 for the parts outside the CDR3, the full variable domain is DSGVTQTPKHLITATGQRVTLRCSPRSGDLSVYWYQQSLDQGLQFLIQYYNGEERAKGNILERFSAQQFPDLHSELNLSSLELGDSALYFCASSVTPDGTVGNSPLHFGNGTRLTVT.

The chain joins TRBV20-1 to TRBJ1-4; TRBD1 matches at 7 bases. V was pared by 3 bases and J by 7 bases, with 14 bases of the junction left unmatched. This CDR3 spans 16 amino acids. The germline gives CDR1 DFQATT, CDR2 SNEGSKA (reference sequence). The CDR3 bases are TGCAGTGCTAGTGAGACAGGGACTTCACCGGGTGAAAAACTGTTTTTT. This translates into CSASETGTSPGEKLFF.

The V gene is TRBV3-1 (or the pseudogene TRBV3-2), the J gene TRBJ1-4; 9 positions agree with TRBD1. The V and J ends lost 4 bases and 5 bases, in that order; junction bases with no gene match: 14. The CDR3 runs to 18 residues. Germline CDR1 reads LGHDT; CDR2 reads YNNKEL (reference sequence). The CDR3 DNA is TGTGCCAGCAGCCGCGATGGGACAGGGATTTGGAGAAATGAAAAACTGTTTTTT. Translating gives CASSRDGTGIWRNEKLFF.

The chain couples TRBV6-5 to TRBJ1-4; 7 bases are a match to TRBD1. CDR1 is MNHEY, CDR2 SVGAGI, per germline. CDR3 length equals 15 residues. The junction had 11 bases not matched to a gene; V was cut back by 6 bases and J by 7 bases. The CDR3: CASRMSTGLVEKLFF. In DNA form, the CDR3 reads TGTGCCAGCAGAATGTCGACAGGGCTGGTTGAAAAACTGTTTTTT.

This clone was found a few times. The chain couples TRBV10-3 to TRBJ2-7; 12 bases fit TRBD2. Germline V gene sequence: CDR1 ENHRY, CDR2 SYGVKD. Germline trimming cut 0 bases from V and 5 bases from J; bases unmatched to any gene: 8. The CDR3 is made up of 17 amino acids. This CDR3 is CAISESSLAGGVDEQYF. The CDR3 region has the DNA TGTGCCATCAGTGAGTCCTCACTAGCGGGGGGCGTCGACGAGCAGTACTTC.

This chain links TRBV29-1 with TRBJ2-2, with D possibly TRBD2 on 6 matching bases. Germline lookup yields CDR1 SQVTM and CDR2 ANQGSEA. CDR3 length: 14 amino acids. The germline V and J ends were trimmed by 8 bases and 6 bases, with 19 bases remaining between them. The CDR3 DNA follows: TGCAGCACTTGGGGTAGCGGTGCCCCCGGGGAGCTGTTTTTT. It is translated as CSTWGSGAPGELFF.

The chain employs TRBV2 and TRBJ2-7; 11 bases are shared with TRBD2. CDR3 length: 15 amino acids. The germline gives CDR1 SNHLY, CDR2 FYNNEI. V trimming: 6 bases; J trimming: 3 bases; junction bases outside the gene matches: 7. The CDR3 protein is CASRPLAGVNYEQYF. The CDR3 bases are TGTGCCAGCAGGCCACTAGCGGGGGTCAACTACGAGCAGTACTTC.

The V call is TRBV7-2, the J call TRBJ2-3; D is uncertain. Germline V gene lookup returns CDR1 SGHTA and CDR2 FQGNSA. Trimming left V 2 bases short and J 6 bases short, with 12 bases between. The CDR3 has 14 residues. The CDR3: CASSLLGSTDTQYF. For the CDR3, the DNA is TGTGCCAGCAGCTTATTGGGCAGTACGGATACGCAGTATTTT. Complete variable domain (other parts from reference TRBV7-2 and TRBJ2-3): GAGVSQSPSNKVTEKGKDVELRCDPISGHTALYWYRQSLGQGLEFLIYFQGNSAPDKSGLPSDRFSAERTGGSVSTLTIQRTQQEDSAVYLCASSLLGSTDTQYFGPGTRLTVL.

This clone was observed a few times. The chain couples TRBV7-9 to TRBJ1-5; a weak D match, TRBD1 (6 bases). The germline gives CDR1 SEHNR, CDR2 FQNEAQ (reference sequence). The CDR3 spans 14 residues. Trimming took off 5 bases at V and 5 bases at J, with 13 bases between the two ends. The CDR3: CASSPGTPDQPQHF. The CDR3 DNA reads TGTGCCAGCAGCCCTGGGACACCTGATCAGCCCCAGCATTTT.

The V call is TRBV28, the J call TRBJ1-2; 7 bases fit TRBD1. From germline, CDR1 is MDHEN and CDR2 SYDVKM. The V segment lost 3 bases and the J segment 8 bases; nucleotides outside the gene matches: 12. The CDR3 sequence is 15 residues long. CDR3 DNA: TGTGCCAGCAGTTTGGTAGGGGGCGGAGTCAGAGGCTACACCTTC. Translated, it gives CASSLVGGGVRGYTF.

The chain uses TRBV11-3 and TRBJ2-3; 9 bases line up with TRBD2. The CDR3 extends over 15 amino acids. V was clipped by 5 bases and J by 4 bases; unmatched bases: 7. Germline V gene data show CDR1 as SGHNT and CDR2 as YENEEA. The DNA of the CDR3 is TGTGCCAGCAGCCCCCCGGGACTAGCTCCAGATACGCAGTATTTT. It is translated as CASSPPGLAPDTQYF.

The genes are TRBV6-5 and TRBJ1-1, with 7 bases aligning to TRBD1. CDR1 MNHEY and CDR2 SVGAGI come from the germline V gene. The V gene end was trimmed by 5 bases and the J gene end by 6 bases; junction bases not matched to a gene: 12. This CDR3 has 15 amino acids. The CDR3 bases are TGTGCCAGCAGTCCGGGACAGTCCGGGGACGCTGAAGCTTTCTTT. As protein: CASSPGQSGDAEAFF.

CDR3 region: CASDARTGPGHTIYF. The CDR3 nucleotides read TGTGCCAGCGACGCTCGGACAGGCCCGGGACACACCATATATTTT. V is TRBV2 and J is TRBJ1-3, with 7 bases that match TRBD1. The germline V gene encodes CDR1 SNHLY and CDR2 FYNNEI. The CDR3 is 15 residues long. With 8 bases clipped from V and 8 bases from J, the junction kept 15 bases outside the gene matches.

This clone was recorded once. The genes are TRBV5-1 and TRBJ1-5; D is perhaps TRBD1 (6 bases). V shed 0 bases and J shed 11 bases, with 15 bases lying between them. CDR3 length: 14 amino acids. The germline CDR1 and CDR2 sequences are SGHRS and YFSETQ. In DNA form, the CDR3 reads TGCGCCAGCAGCTTGGGGGACACACACGGGGCCCAGCATTTT. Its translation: CASSLGDTHGAQHF.